The rows below give T cell receptor beta chains drawn from one sample of a study of cytomegalovirus exposure and HLA in healthy donors. Generated by immunoSEQ multiplex PCR, the TCRdb table keeps only in-frame clones and is missing some. The sample carries around 86,000 clones, 75% to 80% recorded once. Sequenced: PBMCs. These receptors originate from a female donor in good health and CMV-seronegative. CDR3s include the opening cysteine and the closing phenylalanine or tryptophan. The order of the fields is V gene, J gene, clone size, D gene, CDR3 DNA, CDR3 protein. D genes are given only for firm matches. Clone size, where shown, is once, few, many, or a class for clones that have expanded.

TRBV6-5	TRBJ2-7	NA	TRBD1	TGTGCCAGCAGACCGGAGGACAGGGCTTACGAGCAGTACTTC	CASRPEDRAYEQYF
TRBV19	TRBJ2-7	NA	TRBD1	TGTGCCAGTAGTACACAGGGGGGCGAGCAGTACTTC	CASSTQGGEQYF
TRBV6-5	TRBJ2-7	NA	NA	TGTGCCAGCAGTTCACAGGGTGTTACCGAGCAGTACTTC	CASSSQGVTEQYF
TRBV27	TRBJ2-5	NA	NA	TGTGCCAGCAGTCGCCCCCTAGGGAGCCAGTACTTC	CASSRPLGSQYF
TRBV10-2	TRBJ2-1	NA	NA	TGCGCCAGCAGTGGCTTTGGGCTACGTGGCAATGAGCAGTTCTTC	CASSGFGLRGNEQFF
TRBV13	TRBJ1-4	NA	NA	TGTGCCAGCAGCACGACCGGGGAGGGGGAAAAACTGTTTTTT	CASSTTGEGEKLFF
TRBV5-1	TRBJ1-4	NA	NA	TGCGCCAGCAGTCGTCTCGGAGCAACTAATGAAAAACTGTTTTTT	CASSRLGATNEKLFF
TRBV28	TRBJ2-3	NA	NA	TGTGCCAGCAGCGTCTCCGCAGGTACTTGGACAGATACGCAGTATTTT	CASSVSAGTWTDTQYF
TRBV28	TRBJ1-4	NA	TRBD1	TGTGCCAGCAGTGGCCAGGGGGCGAATCGTGAAAAACTGTTTTTT	CASSGQGANREKLFF
TRBV20-1	TRBJ2-7	NA	NA	TGCAGTGCCTCGACCGGAGGCGAGCAGTACTTC	CSASTGGEQYF
TRBV10-1	TRBJ2-7	NA	TRBD2	TGCGCCAGCAGCCCAGCGGGAGGCTCCTACGAGCAGTACTTC	CASSPAGGSYEQYF
TRBV28	TRBJ1-1	few	NA	TGTGCCAGCAGTTCTGGTCCGGAGGCTGAAGCTTTCTTT	CASSSGPEAEAFF
TRBV9	TRBJ1-1	few	NA	TGTGCCAGCAGCCCCCGGACGGGGGGTACTGAAGCTTTCTTT	CASSPRTGGTEAFF
TRBV6-5	TRBJ2-2	NA	TRBD2	TGTGCCAGCAGTCCACTAGCGGGGGGGCAAGAGCTGTTTTTT	CASSPLAGGQELFF
TRBV30	TRBJ1-1	few	NA	TGTGCCTGTGCGAGGAGGGGCGAAACTGAAGCTTTCTTT	CACARRGETEAFF
TRBV7-9	TRBJ1-2	NA	NA	TGTGCCAGCAGCTTGGGTCGGGGAGAGGGCAATGGCTACACCTTC	CASSLGRGEGNGYTF
TRBV9	TRBJ1-3	NA	NA	TGTGCCAGCAGCGTATCCCGGGTGGGAAACACCATATATTTT	CASSVSRVGNTIYF
TRBV13	TRBJ1-1	few	NA	TGTGCCAGCAGCTTAAGATCCAGGGGAAACACTGAAGCTTTCTTT	CASSLRSRGNTEAFF
TRBV6-6	TRBJ2-7	NA	TRBD1	TGTGCCAGCTCCCAGGGGGACACCTCATACGAGCAGTACTTC	CASSQGDTSYEQYF
TRBV10-1	TRBJ2-7	NA	TRBD2	TGCGCCAGCAGTGAGTCGGCGGGAGGGCCCTACGAGCAGTACTTC	CASSESAGGPYEQYF
TRBV5-1	TRBJ1-4	NA	NA	TGCGCCAGCAGCTTGGGACAGCTCACAACTAATGAAAAACTGTTTTTT	CASSLGQLTTNEKLFF
TRBV10-2	TRBJ2-1	NA	TRBD2	TGCGCCAGCAGCCCCCAACGAGCGGGAGTAGGATACAATGAGCAGTTCTTC	CASSPQRAGVGYNEQFF
TRBV15	TRBJ2-7	NA	NA	TGTGCCACCAGCAGAGAATGGAAAGCGAACGAGCAGTACTTC	CATSREWKANEQYF
TRBV27	TRBJ1-5	NA	NA	TGTGCCAGCAGTCTACGGACAGGCAATCAGCCCCAGCATTTT	CASSLRTGNQPQHF
TRBV5-6	TRBJ2-7	NA	TRBD1	TGTGCCAGCAGCTTTAGGGGGGTGGGACAGGCTTCCTACGAGCAGTACTTC	CASSFRGVGQASYEQYF
TRBV6-5	TRBJ1-1	NA	TRBD1	TGTGCCAGCAGGTCGGGACAGGGATTGAACACTGAAGCTTTCTTT	CASRSGQGLNTEAFF
TRBV5-6	TRBJ1-1	NA	NA	TGTGCCAGCAGCTTTCCAGAAAGTGAAGCTTTCTTT	CASSFPESEAFF
TRBV6-1	TRBJ1-1	NA	NA	TGTGCCAGCAGTGGGGACTTTGGGGACACTGAAGCTTTCTTT	CASSGDFGDTEAFF
TRBV2	TRBJ1-4	few	NA	TGTGCCAGCCGCTGGGCTCGCTCTGGAAAACTGTTTTTT	CASRWARSGKLFF
TRBV5-1	TRBJ2-7	once	TRBD1	TGCGCCAGCAGCTTTGGACAGGGGTCTACGGAGCAGTACTTC	CASSFGQGSTEQYF
TRBV28	TRBJ2-7	NA	TRBD1	TGTGCCAGCAGTTCCCGGGACAGGGTCTACGAGCAGTACTTC	CASSSRDRVYEQYF
TRBV6-5	TRBJ1-1	NA	TRBD1	TGTGCCAGCAGCCGGGGACAGGAAGCTTTCTTT	CASSRGQEAFF
TRBV6-1	TRBJ1-1	once	TRBD1	TGTGCCAGCAGTGAATATGGGGGCGGGACAGCGAACACTGAAGCTTTCTTT	CASSEYGGGTANTEAFF
TRBV29-1	TRBJ2-4	NA	TRBD2	TGCAGCGGTACAGCGGGGGGACCAAACATTCAGTACTTC	CSGTAGGPNIQYF
TRBV6-5	TRBJ1-5	NA	NA	TGTGCCAGCAGTTACTCGACACTCGGGCCCCAGCATTTT	CASSYSTLGPQHF
TRBV9	TRBJ2-1	NA	TRBD1	TGTGCCAGCAGCACCCGGGACAGCTACAATGAGCAGTTCTTC	CASSTRDSYNEQFF
TRBV10-1	TRBJ1-4	once	NA	TGCGCCAGCAGTGATATGGGCGAAAAACTGTTTTTT	CASSDMGEKLFF
TRBV30	TRBJ1-2	NA	NA	TGTGCCTGGAGTGTAGGGAGACTTAACTATGGCTACACCTTC	CAWSVGRLNYGYTF
TRBV7-6	TRBJ1-4	once	TRBD1	TGTGCCAGCAGCGCGACCGGGACAGAAGAAAAACTGTTTTTT	CASSATGTEEKLFF
TRBV6-4	TRBJ2-1	few	NA	TGTGCCAGCAGTGAAATAGCTCGGCACAATGAGCAGTTCTTC	CASSEIARHNEQFF
TRBV21-1	TRBJ1-1	NA	NA	TGTGCCAGCAGCAAAGCAAGGGACAGGGGCACTGAAGCTTTCTTT	CASSKARDRGTEAFF
TRBV7-9	TRBJ2-7	NA	NA	TGTGCCAGCAGCTGGTCAGGTGGGTGGGCCTACGAGCAGTACTTC	CASSWSGGWAYEQYF
TRBV12-5	TRBJ2-1	NA	TRBD2	TGTGCTAGTGGTTTGGGAAAGGGACTAGCGGACTACAATGAGCAGTTCTTC	CASGLGKGLADYNEQFF
TRBV28	TRBJ1-5	NA	NA	TGTGCCAGCAGTCCGTTGGTTGGGGCCGGCAATCAGCCCCAGCATTTT	CASSPLVGAGNQPQHF
TRBV10-3	TRBJ2-7	NA	NA	TGTGCCATCAGTGAGTCCGTACAGGGAGACGAGCAGTACTTC	CAISESVQGDEQYF
TRBV2	TRBJ1-4	NA	TRBD1	TGTGCCAGCAGCCCCGGGACAGAAAATGAAAAACTGTTTTTT	CASSPGTENEKLFF
TRBV21-1	TRBJ1-5	NA	NA	TGTGCCAGCAGCAAAGGTGGGGACAGGCTTAGCAATCAGCCCCAGCATTTT	CASSKGGDRLSNQPQHF
TRBV7-8	TRBJ2-1	once	TRBD2	TGTGCCAGCAGTCAACCGCTGGGCCCGGGGGGCAATGAGCAGTTCTTC	CASSQPLGPGGNEQFF
TRBV5-1	TRBJ2-7	once	TRBD2	TGCGCCAGCAGCCCCCGGCTAGCGGGAGGGGGGTACGAGCAGTACTTC	CASSPRLAGGGYEQYF